This passage covers 20 T cell receptor beta chains from one sample sequenced in a study of human T cells and chemical hapten exposure. TCRdb itself ran the RACE reads through MiXCR, one entry per CDR3 protein. The table has 280,000 or so distinct CDR3 sequences, over 7.5% seen once. Documented time point: pre-sensitization, week 0. Treatment specified: therapeutic diphenylcyclopropenone sensitization with weekly scalp DPC. The material sequenced was whole blood, taken in connection with sensitization to the hapten diphenylcyclopropenone (DPC). All receptors come from a man younger than 35 with alopecia areata. Some clones in this sample may be carry-over from other donors' samples.

This clonotype appeared many times. This CDR3 is CASSQDSVYYGYTF. The CDR3 DNA sequence: TGTGCCAGCAGCCAGGACAGTGTCTACTATGGCTACACCTTC. This chain joins TRBV11-2 and TRBJ1-2; D may be TRBD1 (6 bases). Germline V gene lookup returns CDR1 SGHAT and CDR2 FQNNGV. There are 14 residues in the CDR3. V was shortened by 5 bases and J by 3 bases, with 13 bases between the two germline ends.

As concerns this clonotype: Possible read error: a much larger clone is one base away. The gene calls are TRBV6-5 and TRBJ2-4; 10 bases fit TRBD2. From germline, CDR1 is MNHEY and CDR2 SVGAGI. The CDR3 extends over 15 amino acids. CDR3 sequence reads: CANSSAGGAKNIQYF. The DNA of the CDR3 is TGTGCCAACAGTTCAGCGGGGGGGGCCAAAAACATTCAGTACTTC.

The CDR3 is CASSEGGTPAYEQYF. CDR3 bases: TGTGCCAGCAGTGAAGGCGGGACACCGGCCTACGAGCAGTACTTC. The rearrangement joins TRBV28 to TRBJ2-7, with D perhaps being TRBD1 or TRBD2 (6 bases each). The CDR3 extends over 15 amino acids. V shed 5 bases and J shed 2 bases, with 16 bases lying between them. Germline loops: CDR1 MDHEN, CDR2 SYDVKM.

This clonotype came up many times. The chain is built from TRBV7-2 and TRBJ2-1; 11 bases map to TRBD1. This CDR3 comprises 16 residues. Looked up from germline, CDR1 is SGHTA and CDR2 is FQGNSA. The V gene end was trimmed by 3 bases and the J gene end by 6 bases; junction bases not matched to a gene: 7. CDR3 nucleotides: TGTGCCAGCAGCTTGGACAGGGGGCGAACAACCAATGAGCAGTTCTTC. Protein sequence: CASSLDRGRTTNEQFF.

This clonotype was detected ten times or more. This sequence joins TRBV14 and TRBJ1-5; D is possibly TRBD1 (5 bases). The CDR3 covers 13 residues. Germline lookup yields CDR1 SGHDN and CDR2 FVKESK. Trimming left V 0 bases short and J 10 bases short, with 10 bases between. The CDR3 DNA reads as TGTGCCAGCAGCCAAGACAGGGAAGATCCCCAGCATTTT. Protein: CASSQDREDPQHF.

There are a few counts of this clonotype. V and J are TRBV2 and TRBJ1-3, with TRBD1 as a possible D gene (5 bases). CDR1 is SNHLY, CDR2 FYNNEI, per germline. Trimming took off 6 bases at V and 3 bases at J, with 12 bases between the two ends. The CDR3 loop spans 14 amino acids. CDR3 sequence (DNA): TGTGCCAGCAGGCCTACAGGTCTTGGAAACACCATATATTTT. Its protein is CASRPTGLGNTIYF.

This clonotype was recorded a few times. V usage is TRBV3-1 and J usage is TRBJ1-6, with D perhaps matching TRBD1 (5 bases). The ends were cut back, 0 bases at V and 9 bases at J, with 15 bases in the middle. Germline V CDR1 and CDR2: LGHDT, YNNKEL (reference sequence). The CDR3 covers 16 residues. The CDR3 sequence: CASSQDTPGGSSPLHF. In nucleotides, the CDR3 is TGTGCCAGCAGCCAAGATACGCCGGGGGGTAGTTCACCCCTCCACTTT.

The rearrangement joins TRBV2 to TRBJ1-4, with D uncertain. The V and J ends lost 5 bases and 0 bases respectively, with 10 bases between them. There are 15 residues in the CDR3. Germline V CDR1 and CDR2: SNHLY, FYNNEI. The DNA for the CDR3 is TGTGCCAGCAGTCGGACTAGAACAACTAATGAAAAACTGTTTTTT. Translating it yields CASSRTRTTNEKLFF.

The chain links TRBV4-1 to TRBJ2-1; D gene ambiguous. The CDR3 has 14 residues. With 3 bases removed from V and 0 bases from J, the gap between germline ends came to 6 bases. Germline-derived CDR1 and CDR2 are MGHRA and YSYEKL. CDR3 bases: TGCGCCAGCAGCCATCACGTCTCCTACAATGAGCAGTTCTTC. Its protein is CASSHHVSYNEQFF.

The chain uses TRBV20-1 and TRBJ1-2; D remains unclear. Germline V gives CDR1 DFQATT, CDR2 SNEGSKA (reference sequence). This CDR3 is 9 amino acids long. V dropped 0 bases and J dropped 7 bases, with 0 bases sitting between them. CDR3 sequence reads: CSARDGYTF. DNA of the CDR3: TGCAGTGCTAGAGATGGCTACACCTTC.

The sample holds a few counts of this clonotype. The CDR3 loop is CSVARQSYGYTF. CDR3 in DNA: TGCAGCGTTGCAAGACAGTCCTATGGCTACACCTTC. V and J are TRBV29-1 and TRBJ1-2; the D gene is possibly TRBD1 (5 bases). This CDR3 spans 12 amino acids. The V end was cut by 4 bases, the J end by 4 bases, with 10 bases between. Germline CDR1 reads SQVTM; CDR2 reads ANQGSEA.

This clonotype was picked up many times. Here the CDR3 reads CASSYWENTEAFF. The CDR3 nucleotides read TGTGCCAGCAGTTACTGGGAGAACACTGAAGCTTTCTTT. This chain connects TRBV6-2 or TRBV6-3 to TRBJ1-1; D remains unclear. CDR1 is MNHEY, CDR2 SVGEGT, per germline. V was clipped by 1 base and J by 1 base, with 4 bases between them. The CDR3 totals 13 residues.

The gene calls are TRBV12-3 or TRBV12-4 and TRBJ2-7; 10 nucleotides match TRBD1. This CDR3 region has 14 residues. V lost 4 bases to trimming and J lost 4 bases; unmatched junction nucleotides: 4. The CDR3 loop reads CASSSTGGMYEQYF. CDR3 nucleotides: TGTGCCAGCAGTTCGACAGGGGGCATGTACGAGCAGTACTTC.

This clonotype appeared a few times. This chain joins TRBV12-3 or TRBV12-4 and TRBJ2-2; TRBD2 is a possible D gene (6 bases). The CDR3 loop spans 12 amino acids. V was pared by 6 bases and J by 4 bases, with 6 bases between. CDR3 coding DNA: TGTGCCAGCAGGACTAGCACCGGGGAGCTGTTTTTT. Protein product: CASRTSTGELFF.

This chain joins TRBV28 and TRBJ2-3; 10 nucleotides align to TRBD2. Trimming removed 5 bases from V and 2 bases from J; junction bases left unmatched: 7. Germline-derived CDR1 and CDR2 are MDHEN and SYDVKM. The CDR3 has 16 amino acids. CDR3 residues: CASSAGLAAFTDTQYF. For the CDR3, the DNA is TGTGCCAGCAGTGCCGGACTAGCGGCGTTCACAGATACGCAGTATTTT.

The chain combines TRBV6-5 with TRBJ1-6; 7 bases match TRBD1. In germline, CDR1 is MNHEY, CDR2 SVGAGI. The CDR3 has 15 amino acids. The junction had 8 bases not matched to a gene; V was cut back by 5 bases and J by 7 bases. The CDR3 region is CASSTTGMRNSPLHF. The DNA of the CDR3 is TGTGCCAGCAGTACGACAGGGATGAGGAATTCACCCCTCCACTTT.

The table lists this clonotype with a few counts. This rearrangement joins TRBV29-1 to TRBJ2-3; 9 bases match TRBD2. This CDR3 contains 16 residues. CDR1 is SQVTM, CDR2 ANQGSEA, per germline. V lost 4 bases to trimming and J lost 5 bases; unmatched junction nucleotides: 13. The CDR3 loop is CSVALGPSGEGDTQYF. The CDR3 DNA sequence: TGCAGCGTTGCACTGGGGCCTAGCGGGGAGGGAGATACGCAGTATTTT.

This clonotype was picked up many times. V gene TRBV4-1 combines with J gene TRBJ2-1, with TRBD2 matching over 7 bases. CDR1 and CDR2 (germline): MGHRA, YSYEKL. The length of the CDR3 is 17 residues. Germline trimming cut 0 bases from V and 1 base from J; bases unmatched to any gene: 6. The CDR3 spells CASSQDVRAGSYNEQFF. The CDR3 nucleotides read TGCGCCAGCAGCCAAGACGTGCGAGCGGGGTCCTACAATGAGCAGTTCTTC.

In this sample, this clonotype turned up a few times. The rearrangement links TRBV6-1 to TRBJ1-1, with D hard to call. Germline CDR1 MNHNS, CDR2 SASEGT. V lost 2 bases, J lost 1 base, and 5 bases lay in between. The CDR3 consists of 13 residues. This CDR3 is CASSEIRNTEAFF. The CDR3 nucleotides read TGTGCCAGCAGTGAAATCAGGAACACTGAAGCTTTCTTT.

The gene calls are TRBV4-3 and TRBJ2-5; D possibly uses TRBD1 or TRBD2 (5 bases each). Germline lookup yields CDR1 LGHNA and CDR2 YSLEER. CDR3 length: 15 amino acids. The V end lost 0 bases, the J end lost 7 bases, and 15 bases lay between the germline ends. CDR3 region: CASSQDKGSQGTQYF. The CDR3 nucleotides read TGCGCCAGCAGCCAAGATAAGGGGAGCCAGGGGACCCAGTACTTC.